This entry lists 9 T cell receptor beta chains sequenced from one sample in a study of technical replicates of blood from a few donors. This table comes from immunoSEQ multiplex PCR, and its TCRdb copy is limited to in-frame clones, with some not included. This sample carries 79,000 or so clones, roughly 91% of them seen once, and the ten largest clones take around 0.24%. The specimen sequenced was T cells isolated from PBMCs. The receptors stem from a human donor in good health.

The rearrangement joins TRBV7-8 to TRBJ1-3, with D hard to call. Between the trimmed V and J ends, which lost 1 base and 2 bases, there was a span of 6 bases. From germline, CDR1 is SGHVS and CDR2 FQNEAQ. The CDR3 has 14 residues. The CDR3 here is CASSLVGTGNTIYF. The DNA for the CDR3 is TGTGCCAGCAGCTTAGTGGGCACTGGAAACACCATATATTTT.

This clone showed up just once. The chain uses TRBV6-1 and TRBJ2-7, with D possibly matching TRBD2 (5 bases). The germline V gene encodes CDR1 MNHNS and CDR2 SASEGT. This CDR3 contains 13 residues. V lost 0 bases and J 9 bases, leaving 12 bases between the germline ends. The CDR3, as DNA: TGTGCCAGCAGTGAAGCTCGAGGACTGCTGCAGTACTTC. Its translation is CASSEARGLLQYF.

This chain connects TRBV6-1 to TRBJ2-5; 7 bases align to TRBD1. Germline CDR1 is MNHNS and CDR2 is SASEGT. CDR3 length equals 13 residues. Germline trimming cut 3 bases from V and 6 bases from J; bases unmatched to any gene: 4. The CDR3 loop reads CASSEDRQQTQYF. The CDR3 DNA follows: TGTGCCAGCAGTGAGGACAGGCAACAGACCCAGTACTTC.

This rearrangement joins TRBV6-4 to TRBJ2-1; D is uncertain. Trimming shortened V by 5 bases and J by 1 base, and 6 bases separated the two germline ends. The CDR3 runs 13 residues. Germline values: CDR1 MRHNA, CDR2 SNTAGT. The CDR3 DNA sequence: TGTGCCAGCAGTTCGGAGTCCTACAATGAGCAGTTCTTC. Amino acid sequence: CASSSESYNEQFF.

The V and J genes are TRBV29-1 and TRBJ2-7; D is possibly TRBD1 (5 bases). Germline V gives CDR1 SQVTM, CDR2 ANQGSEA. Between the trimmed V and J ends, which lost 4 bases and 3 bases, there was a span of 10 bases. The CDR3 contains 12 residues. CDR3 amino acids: CSVVGQYYEQYF. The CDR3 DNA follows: TGCAGCGTTGTAGGACAATACTACGAGCAGTACTTC.

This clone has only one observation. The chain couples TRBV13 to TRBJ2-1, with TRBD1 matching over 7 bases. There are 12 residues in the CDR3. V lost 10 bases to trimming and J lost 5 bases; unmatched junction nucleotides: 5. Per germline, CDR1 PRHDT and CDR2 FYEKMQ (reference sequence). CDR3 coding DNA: TGTGCCACAAGGGGGCGGAACAATGAGCAGTTCTTC. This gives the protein CATRGRNNEQFF.

The CDR3 DNA follows: TGTGCCAGCTCACCAGTAGGGGAGGGCTATGGCTACACCTTC. Translating gives CASSPVGEGYGYTF. The V and J genes are TRBV18 and TRBJ1-2; possible D gene TRBD1, 5 bases. Deletions cut 2 bases from V and 4 bases from J, with 11 bases between. The CDR3 totals 14 residues. Germline V gene sequence: CDR1 KGHSH, CDR2 LQKENI.

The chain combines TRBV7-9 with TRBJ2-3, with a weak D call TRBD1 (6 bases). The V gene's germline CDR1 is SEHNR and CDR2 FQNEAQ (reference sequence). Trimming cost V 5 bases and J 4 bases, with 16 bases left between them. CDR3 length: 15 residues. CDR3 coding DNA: TGTGCCAGCAGCCGTCCTGGGGGCCAGGCAGATACGCAGTATTTT. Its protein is CASSRPGGQADTQYF.

The CDR3 region has the DNA TGTGCCTGGAAGTATGGGGGACTCGACACCGGGGAGCTGTTTTTT. Encoded protein: CAWKYGGLDTGELFF. V gene TRBV30 combines with J gene TRBJ2-2; a possible D gene is TRBD2 (6 bases). Germline loops: CDR1 GTSNPN, CDR2 SVGIG (reference sequence). V gave up 4 bases and J gave up 3 bases, with 15 bases separating them. The CDR3 is made up of 15 amino acids.